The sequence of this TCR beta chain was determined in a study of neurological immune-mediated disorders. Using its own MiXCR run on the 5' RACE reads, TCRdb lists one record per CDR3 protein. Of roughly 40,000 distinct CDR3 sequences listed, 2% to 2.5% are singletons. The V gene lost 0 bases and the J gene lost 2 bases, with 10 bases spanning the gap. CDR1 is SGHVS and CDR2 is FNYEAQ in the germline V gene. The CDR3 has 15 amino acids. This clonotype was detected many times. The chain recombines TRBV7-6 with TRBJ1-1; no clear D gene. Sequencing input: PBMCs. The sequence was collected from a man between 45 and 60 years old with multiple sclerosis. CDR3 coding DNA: TGTGCCAGCAGCTTAGCGCGGGGAGTAAACACTGAAGCTTTCTTT. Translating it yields CASSLARGVNTEAFF.